This record concerns one T cell receptor (beta chain) sequence. Antigen specificity is unknown. The isolated RNA, all of it, was reverse transcribed, so expressed TCRB transcripts were what got sequenced. TCRdb's table, derived via immunoSEQ multiplex PCR, lists solely in-frame clones and lacks some. The sample shows roughly 280,000 clones, 24% of them seen only once. This CDR3 has 13 residues. The ends were cut back, 11 bases at V and 2 bases at J, with 16 bases in the middle. Germline V CDR1 and CDR2: ENHRY, SYGVKD. The source of the sample is a study of beta chain features in type 1 diabetes. Whole-study findings and limits: At VDJ recombination sites, type 1 diabetes patients had fewer insertions and more deleted nucleotides. Moderately but significantly shorter TCRB CDR3s were found in Type 1 diabetes patients in all four CD4+ subsets.

The chain uses TRBV10-3 and TRBJ2-7, with a weak D call TRBD2 (6 bases). The sequenced sample was naive CD4+ T cells from blood. The sequence came from a woman younger than 45 with type 1 diabetes. CDR3 DNA: TGTGCCTCGATGGAGGGAGAGACCTACGAGCAGTACTTC. It specifies CASMEGETYEQYF.